This entry is about one T cell receptor beta chain. Its antigen is as yet unknown. This specimen belongs to a study of monozygotic twins with inflammatory bowel disease. Findings of the study overall: The study found lower TCRbeta diversity (inverse Simpson) in IBD patients than in healthy co-twins.

The unique tags termed UMIs, each holding a 6-nucleotide sample barcode, were added by means of template switching. TCRdb processed the 5' RACE reads again and assigns one entry to each CDR3 protein, with no DNA. The sample has some 150,000 distinct CDR3 sequences. The CDR3 covers 15 residues. Germline CDR1 SEHNR, CDR2 FQNEAQ (reference sequence). This TCR came from a human donor with ulcerative colitis or Crohn's disease, or a healthy co-twin of an affected twin (not recorded which). The genes are TRBV7-9 and TRBJ2-7; TCRdb's assignment of TRBD1 cannot be checked, as there is no DNA. Source material: blood. CDR3 in amino acids: CASSLISGVSYEQYF.